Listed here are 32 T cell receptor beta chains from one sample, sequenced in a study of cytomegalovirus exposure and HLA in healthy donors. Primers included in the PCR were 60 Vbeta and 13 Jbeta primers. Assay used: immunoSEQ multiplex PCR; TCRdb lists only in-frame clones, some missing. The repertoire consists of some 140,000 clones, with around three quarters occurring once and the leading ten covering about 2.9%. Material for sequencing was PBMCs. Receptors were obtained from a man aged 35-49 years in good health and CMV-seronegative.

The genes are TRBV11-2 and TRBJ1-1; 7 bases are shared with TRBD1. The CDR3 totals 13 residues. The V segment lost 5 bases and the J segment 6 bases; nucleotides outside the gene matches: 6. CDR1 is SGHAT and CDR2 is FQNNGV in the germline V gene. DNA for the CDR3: TGTGCCAGCAGCCTGGACAGGCGGGCTGAAGCTTTCTTT. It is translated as CASSLDRRAEAFF.

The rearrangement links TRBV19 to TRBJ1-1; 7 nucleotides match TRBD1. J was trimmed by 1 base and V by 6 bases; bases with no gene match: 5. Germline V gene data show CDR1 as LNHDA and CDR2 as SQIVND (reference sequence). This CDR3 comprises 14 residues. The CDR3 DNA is TGTGCCAGTAGAGACAGGGACGGGAACACTGAAGCTTTCTTT. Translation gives CASRDRDGNTEAFF.

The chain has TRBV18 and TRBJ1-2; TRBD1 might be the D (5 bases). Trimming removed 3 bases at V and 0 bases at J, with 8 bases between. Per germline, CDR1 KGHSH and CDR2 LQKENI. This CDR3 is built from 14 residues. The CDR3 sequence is CASSPSQANYGYTF. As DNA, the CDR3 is TGTGCCAGCTCACCCTCACAGGCTAACTATGGCTACACCTTC.

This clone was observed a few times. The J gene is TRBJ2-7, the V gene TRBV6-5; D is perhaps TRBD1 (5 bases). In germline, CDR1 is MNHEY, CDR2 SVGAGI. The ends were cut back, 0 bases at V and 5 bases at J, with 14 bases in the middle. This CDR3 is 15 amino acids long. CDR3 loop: CASSYSIQGPHEQYF. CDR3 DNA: TGTGCCAGCAGTTACTCGATCCAGGGTCCCCACGAGCAGTACTTC.

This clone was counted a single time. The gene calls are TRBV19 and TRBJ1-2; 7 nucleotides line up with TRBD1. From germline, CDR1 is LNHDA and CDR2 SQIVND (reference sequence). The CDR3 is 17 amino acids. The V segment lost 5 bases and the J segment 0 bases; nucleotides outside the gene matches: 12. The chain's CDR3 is CASSGTGVSFTNYGYTF. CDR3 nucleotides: TGTGCCAGTAGTGGAACAGGGGTTTCCTTCACTAACTATGGCTACACCTTC.

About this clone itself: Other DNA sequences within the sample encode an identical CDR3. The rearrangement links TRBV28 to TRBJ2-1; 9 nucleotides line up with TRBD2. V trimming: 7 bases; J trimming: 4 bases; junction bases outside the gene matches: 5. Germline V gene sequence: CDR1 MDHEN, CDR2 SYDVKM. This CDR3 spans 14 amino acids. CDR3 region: CASKGLAGYNEQFF. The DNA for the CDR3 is TGTGCCAGCAAGGGGCTAGCGGGGTACAATGAGCAGTTCTTC.

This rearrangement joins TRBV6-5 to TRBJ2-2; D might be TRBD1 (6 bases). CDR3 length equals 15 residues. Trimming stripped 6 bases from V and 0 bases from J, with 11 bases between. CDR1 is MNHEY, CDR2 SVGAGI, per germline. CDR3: CASSPQGSNTGELFF. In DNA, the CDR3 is TGTGCCAGCAGCCCACAGGGATCGAACACCGGGGAGCTGTTTTTT.

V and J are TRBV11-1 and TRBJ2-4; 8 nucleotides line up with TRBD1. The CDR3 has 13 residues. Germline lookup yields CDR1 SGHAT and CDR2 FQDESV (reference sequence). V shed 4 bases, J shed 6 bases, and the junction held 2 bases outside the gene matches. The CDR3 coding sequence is TGTGCCAGCAGCTCGGGGACAGGAAACATTCAGTACTTC. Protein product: CASSSGTGNIQYF. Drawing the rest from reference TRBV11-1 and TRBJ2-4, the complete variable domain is EAEVAQSPRYKITEKSQAVAFWCDPISGHATLYWYRQILGQGPELLVQFQDESVVDDSQLPKDRFSAERLKGVDSTLKIQPAELGDSAMYLCASSSGTGNIQYFGAGTRLSVL.

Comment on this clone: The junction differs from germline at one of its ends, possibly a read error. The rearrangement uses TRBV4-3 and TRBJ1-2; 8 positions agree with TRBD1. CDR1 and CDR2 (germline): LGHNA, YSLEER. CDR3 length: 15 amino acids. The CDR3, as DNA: TGCGCCAGCAGCCAAGCGACAGGGGTCTGGGAACAACCCACTTTC. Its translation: CASSQATGVWEQPTF.

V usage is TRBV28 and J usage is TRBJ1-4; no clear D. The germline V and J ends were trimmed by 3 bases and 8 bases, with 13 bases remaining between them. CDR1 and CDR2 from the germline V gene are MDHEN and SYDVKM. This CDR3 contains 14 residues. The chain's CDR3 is CASSFEGVREKLFF. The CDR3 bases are TGTGCCAGCAGTTTTGAGGGCGTGAGGGAAAAACTGTTTTTT.

The CDR3 is CASSPGGGNTIYF. The CDR3, as DNA: TGTGCCAGCAGCCCCGGGGGTGGAAACACCATATATTTT. The chain employs TRBV7-2 and TRBJ1-3; D is possibly TRBD1 (5 bases). Germline CDR1 and CDR2: SGHTA and FQGNSA. The CDR3 loop spans 13 amino acids. V gave up 5 bases and J gave up 3 bases, with 8 bases separating them.

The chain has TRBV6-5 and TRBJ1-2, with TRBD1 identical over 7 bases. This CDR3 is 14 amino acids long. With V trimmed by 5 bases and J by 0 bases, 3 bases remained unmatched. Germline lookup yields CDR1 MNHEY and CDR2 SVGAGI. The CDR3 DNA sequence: TGTGCCAGCAGTATCGGACAGGCTAACTATGGCTACACCTTC. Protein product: CASSIGQANYGYTF.

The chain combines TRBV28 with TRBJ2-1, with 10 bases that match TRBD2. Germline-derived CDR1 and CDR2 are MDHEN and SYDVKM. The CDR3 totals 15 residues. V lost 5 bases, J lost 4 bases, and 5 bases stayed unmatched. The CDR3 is CASSTGLADYNEQFF. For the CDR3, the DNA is TGTGCCAGCAGTACCGGACTAGCGGATTACAATGAGCAGTTCTTC.

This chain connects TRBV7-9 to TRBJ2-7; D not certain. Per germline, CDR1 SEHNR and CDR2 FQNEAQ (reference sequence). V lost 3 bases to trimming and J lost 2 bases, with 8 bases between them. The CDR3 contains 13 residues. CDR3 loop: CASSFGRTYEQYF. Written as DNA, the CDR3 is TGTGCCAGCAGCTTTGGCAGGACCTACGAGCAGTACTTC.

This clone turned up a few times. CDR3 bases: TGTGCCAGCAGCTTGAGGACAGGGGATAATGAGCAGTTCTTC. Its protein product is CASSLRTGDNEQFF. The chain has TRBV7-9 and TRBJ2-1; 9 bases are a match to TRBD1. The CDR3 covers 14 residues. The V and J ends lost 3 bases and 7 bases, in that order; junction bases with no gene match: 4. Germline loops: CDR1 SEHNR, CDR2 FQNEAQ (reference sequence).

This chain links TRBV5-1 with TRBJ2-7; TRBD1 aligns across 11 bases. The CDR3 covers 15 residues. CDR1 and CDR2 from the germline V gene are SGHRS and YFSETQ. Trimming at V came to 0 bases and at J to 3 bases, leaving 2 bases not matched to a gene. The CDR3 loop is CASSLGTGGVYEQYF. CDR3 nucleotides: TGCGCCAGCAGCTTGGGGACAGGGGGCGTCTACGAGCAGTACTTC.

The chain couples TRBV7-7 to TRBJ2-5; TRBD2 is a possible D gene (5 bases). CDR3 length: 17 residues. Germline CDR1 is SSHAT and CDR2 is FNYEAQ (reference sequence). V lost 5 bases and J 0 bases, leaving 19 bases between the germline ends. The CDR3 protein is CASSPRPWEADQETQYF. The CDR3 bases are TGTGCCAGCAGCCCCCGACCCTGGGAAGCGGACCAAGAGACCCAGTACTTC.

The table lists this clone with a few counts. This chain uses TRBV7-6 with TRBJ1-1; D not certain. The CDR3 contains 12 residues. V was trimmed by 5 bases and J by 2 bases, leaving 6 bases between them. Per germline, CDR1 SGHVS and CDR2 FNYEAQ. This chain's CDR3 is CASSTRNTEAFF. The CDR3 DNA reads TGTGCCAGCAGCACTCGAAACACTGAAGCTTTCTTT.

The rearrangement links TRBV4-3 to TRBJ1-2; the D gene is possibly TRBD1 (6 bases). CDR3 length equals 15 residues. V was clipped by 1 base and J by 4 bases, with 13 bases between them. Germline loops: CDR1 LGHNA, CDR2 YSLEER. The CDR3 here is CASSQGTAYTYGYTF. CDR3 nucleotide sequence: TGCGCCAGCAGCCAAGGGACAGCCTACACCTATGGCTACACCTTC.

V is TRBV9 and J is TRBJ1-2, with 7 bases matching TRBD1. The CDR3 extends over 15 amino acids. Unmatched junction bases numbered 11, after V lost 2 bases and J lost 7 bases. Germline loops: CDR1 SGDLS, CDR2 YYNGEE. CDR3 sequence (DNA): TGTGCCAGCAGCGTTCAGACAGGGCCCCAGGGTGGCTACACCTTC. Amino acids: CASSVQTGPQGGYTF.

The CDR3 is CASKTGNTEAFF. The CDR3 DNA reads TGTGCCAGTAAAACAGGGAACACTGAAGCTTTCTTT. This chain connects TRBV19 to TRBJ1-1, with a tentative D call TRBD1 (5 bases). Trimming stripped 7 bases from V and 1 base from J, with 7 bases between. Per germline, CDR1 LNHDA and CDR2 SQIVND (reference sequence). This CDR3 contains 12 residues.

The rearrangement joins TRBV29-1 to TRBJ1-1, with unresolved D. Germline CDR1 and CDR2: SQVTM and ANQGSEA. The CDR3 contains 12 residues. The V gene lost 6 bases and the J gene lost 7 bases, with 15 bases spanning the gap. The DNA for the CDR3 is TGCAGCGTCGTACTCGAGGCGAGTGAAGCTTTCTTT. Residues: CSVVLEASEAFF.

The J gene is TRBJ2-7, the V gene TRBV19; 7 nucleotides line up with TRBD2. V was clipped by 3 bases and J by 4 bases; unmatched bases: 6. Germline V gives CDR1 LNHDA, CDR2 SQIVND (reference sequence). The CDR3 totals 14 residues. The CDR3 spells CASSIQRGGYEQYF. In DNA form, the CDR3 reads TGTGCCAGTAGTATCCAGCGGGGAGGTTACGAGCAGTACTTC.

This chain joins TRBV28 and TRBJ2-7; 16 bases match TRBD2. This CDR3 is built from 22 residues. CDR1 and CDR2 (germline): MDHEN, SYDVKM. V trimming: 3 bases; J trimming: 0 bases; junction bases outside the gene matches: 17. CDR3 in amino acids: CASSLPSLGTSGRVFGSYEQYF. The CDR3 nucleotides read TGTGCCAGCAGTTTGCCTTCGCTCGGGACTAGCGGGAGGGTATTTGGCTCCTACGAGCAGTACTTC.

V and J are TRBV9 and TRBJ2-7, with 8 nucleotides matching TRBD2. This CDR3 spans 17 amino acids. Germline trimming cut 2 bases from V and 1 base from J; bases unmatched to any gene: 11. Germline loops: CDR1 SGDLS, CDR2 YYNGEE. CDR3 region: CASSVGAGALTSYEQYF. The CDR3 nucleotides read TGTGCCAGCAGCGTTGGAGCGGGGGCCCTAACTTCCTACGAGCAGTACTTC.

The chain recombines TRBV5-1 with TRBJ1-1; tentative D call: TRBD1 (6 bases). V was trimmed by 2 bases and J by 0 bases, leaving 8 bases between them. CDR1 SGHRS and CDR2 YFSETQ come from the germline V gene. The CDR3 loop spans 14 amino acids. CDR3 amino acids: CASSLGGMNTEAFF. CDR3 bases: TGCGCCAGCAGCTTAGGGGGTATGAACACTGAAGCTTTCTTT.

The CDR3 loop reads CAIRGDLSYNEQFF. DNA of the CDR3: TGTGCCATCCGGGGGGACCTATCCTACAATGAGCAGTTCTTC. The rearrangement uses TRBV10-3 and TRBJ2-1, with 7 nucleotides matching TRBD2. Germline lookup yields CDR1 ENHRY and CDR2 SYGVKD. V lost 8 bases and J lost 1; bases outside the gene matches: 5. This CDR3 is 14 amino acids long.

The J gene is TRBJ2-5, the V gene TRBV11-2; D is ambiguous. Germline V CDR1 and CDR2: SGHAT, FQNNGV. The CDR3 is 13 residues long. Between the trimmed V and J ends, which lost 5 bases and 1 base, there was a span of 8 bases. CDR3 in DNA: TGTGCCAGCAGCCCCTCGTTCCAAGAGACCCAGTACTTC. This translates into CASSPSFQETQYF. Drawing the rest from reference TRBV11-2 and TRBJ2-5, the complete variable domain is EAGVAQSPRYKIIEKRQSVAFWCNPISGHATLYWYQQILGQGPKLLIQFQNNGVVDDSQLPKDRFSAERLKGVDSTLKIQPAKLEDSAVYLCASSPSFQETQYFGPGTRLLVL.

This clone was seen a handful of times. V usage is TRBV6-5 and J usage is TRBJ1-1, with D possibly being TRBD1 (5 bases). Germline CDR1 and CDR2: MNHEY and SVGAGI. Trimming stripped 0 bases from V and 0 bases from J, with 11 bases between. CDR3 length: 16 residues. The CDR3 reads CASSYSTAPLNTEAFF. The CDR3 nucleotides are TGTGCCAGCAGTTACTCGACAGCTCCGCTGAACACTGAAGCTTTCTTT.

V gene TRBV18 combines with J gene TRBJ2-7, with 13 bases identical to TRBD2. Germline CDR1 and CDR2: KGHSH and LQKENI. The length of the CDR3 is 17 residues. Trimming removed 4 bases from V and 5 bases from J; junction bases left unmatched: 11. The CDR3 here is CASSLRLLAGGPDEQYF. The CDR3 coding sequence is TGTGCCAGCTCACTTAGATTACTAGCGGGAGGGCCCGACGAGCAGTACTTC.

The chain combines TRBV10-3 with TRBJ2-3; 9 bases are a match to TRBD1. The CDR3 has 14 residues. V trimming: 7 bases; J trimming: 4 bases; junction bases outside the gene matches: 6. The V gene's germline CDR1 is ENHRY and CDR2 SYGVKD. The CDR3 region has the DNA TGTGCCATCACTGGGGACAGGGAGGCAGATACGCAGTATTTT. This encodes CAITGDREADTQYF.

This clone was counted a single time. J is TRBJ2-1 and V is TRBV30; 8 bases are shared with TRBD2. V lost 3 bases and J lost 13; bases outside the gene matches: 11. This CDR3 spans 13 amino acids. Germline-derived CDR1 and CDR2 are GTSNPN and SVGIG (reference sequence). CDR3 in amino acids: CAWRPSPGTSQFF. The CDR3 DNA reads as TGTGCCTGGAGGCCATCCCCCGGGACTAGTCAGTTCTTC.